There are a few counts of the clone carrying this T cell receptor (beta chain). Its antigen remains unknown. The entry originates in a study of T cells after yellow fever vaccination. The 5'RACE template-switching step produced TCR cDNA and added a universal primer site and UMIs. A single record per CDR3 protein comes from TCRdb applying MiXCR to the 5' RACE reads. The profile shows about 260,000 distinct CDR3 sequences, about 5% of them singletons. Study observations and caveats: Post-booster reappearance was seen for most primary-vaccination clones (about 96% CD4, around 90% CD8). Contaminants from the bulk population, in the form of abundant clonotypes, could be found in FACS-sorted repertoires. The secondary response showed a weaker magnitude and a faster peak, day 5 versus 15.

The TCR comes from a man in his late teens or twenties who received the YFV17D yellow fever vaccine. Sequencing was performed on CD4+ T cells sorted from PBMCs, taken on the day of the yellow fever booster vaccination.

The CDR3 here is CASSYGPSNYNSPLHF. The CDR3 coding sequence is TGTGCCAGCAGTTACGGGCCGTCGAACTATAATTCACCCCTCCACTTT. This chain connects TRBV6-5 to TRBJ1-6, with D unresolved. Germline V CDR1 and CDR2: MNHEY, SVGAGI. The V and J ends lost 2 bases and 3 bases respectively, with 11 bases between them. The CDR3 runs 16 residues.